A single sample is the source of the 30 T cell receptor beta chains below, sequenced in a study of vaccination and CD4 T cells after COVID-19. The treatment is: approximately nine-day PBMC culture with coronavirus spike peptide pools or control peptides (ViraFEST assay). The antigens for these receptors are not known. The Oncomine TCR Beta short-read assay sequenced DNA from cultured CD4+ T cells. TCRdb independently ran MiXCR on the PCR reads; one entry per CDR3 protein. Seen here are 15,000 to 20,000 distinct CDR3 sequences, 60% observed once, and the top ten hold around a tenth. The sequencing sample was made of CD4+ T cells from blood, cultured in vitro. Receptor source: a human donor who had recovered from COVID-19.

Only one count was recorded for this clonotype. The chain is built from TRBV18 and TRBJ2-6, with unresolved D. This CDR3 spans 13 amino acids. The germline gives CDR1 KGHSH, CDR2 LQKENI. V lost 3 bases to trimming and J lost 4 bases, with 4 bases between them. CDR3 sequence: CASSPVGANVLTF. CDR3 coding DNA: TGTGCCAGCTCACCTGTGGGGGCCAACGTCCTGACTTTC.

J is TRBJ1-2 and V is TRBV7-9; D might be TRBD1 (5 bases). Germline CDR1 SEHNR, CDR2 FQNEAQ (reference sequence). CDR3 length: 14 residues. With 1 base removed from V and 2 bases from J, the gap between germline ends came to 8 bases. The CDR3, as DNA: TGTGCCAGCAGCTTAGACAGGACAAACTATGGCTACACCTTC. Translation gives CASSLDRTNYGYTF.

The sample holds a few counts of this clonotype. J is TRBJ1-6 and V is TRBV6-1; D not resolved. The V end lost 3 bases, the J end lost 3 bases, and 9 bases lay between the germline ends. The CDR3 length is 15 residues. Germline V CDR1 and CDR2: MNHNS, SASEGT. CDR3 bases: TGTGCCAGCAGTGACGCGGGCCTCTATAATTCACCCCTCCACTTT. Residues: CASSDAGLYNSPLHF.

The chain combines TRBV18 with TRBJ1-1, with D uncertain. The V gene's germline CDR1 is KGHSH and CDR2 LQKENI. CDR3 length: 14 amino acids. Trimming left V 6 bases short and J 2 bases short, with 13 bases between. This chain's CDR3 is CASSPNPSNTEAFF. The CDR3 DNA reads as TGTGCCAGCTCGCCGAACCCAAGTAACACTGAAGCTTTCTTT.

This chain joins TRBV19 and TRBJ1-1; no clear D. Germline lookup yields CDR1 LNHDA and CDR2 SQIVND (reference sequence). The CDR3 runs to 14 residues. Trimming removed 5 bases at V and 5 bases at J, with 15 bases between. In nucleotides, the CDR3 is TGTGCCAGTAGTGAACTAACCCTGGGGACTGAAGCTTTCTTT. Protein: CASSELTLGTEAFF.

The rearrangement uses TRBV15 and TRBJ1-3; D call uncertain. Looked up from germline, CDR1 is LNHNV and CDR2 is YYDKDF (reference sequence). Trimming cost V 0 bases and J 0 bases, with 6 bases left between them. The CDR3 extends over 15 amino acids. The CDR3 spells CATSRDGFSGNTIYF. DNA for the CDR3: TGTGCCACCAGCAGAGATGGGTTCTCTGGAAACACCATATATTTT. Based on the CDR3 plus reference TRBV15 and TRBJ1-3, the full variable domain is DAMVIQNPRYQVTQFGKPVTLSCSQTLNHNVMYWYQQKSSQAPKLLFHYYDKDFNNEADTPDNFQSRRPNTSFCFLDIRSPGLGDTAMYLCATSRDGFSGNTIYFGEGSWLTVV.

This clonotype was picked up a small number of times. The chain joins TRBV2 to TRBJ2-3; 7 bases are a match to TRBD1. V dropped 6 bases and J dropped 4; count of bases not matched to a gene: 13. The CDR3 contains 16 residues. CDR1 and CDR2 from the germline V gene are SNHLY and FYNNEI. This CDR3 reads CASRNTGALGSDTQYF. The CDR3 DNA follows: TGTGCCAGCAGGAATACAGGGGCCCTAGGTTCAGATACGCAGTATTTT.

This clonotype has a single count. The chain uses TRBV11-2 and TRBJ2-2; a possible D gene is TRBD1 (5 bases). This CDR3 contains 13 residues. The germline V gene has CDR1 SGHAT and CDR2 FQNNGV. V lost 3 bases and J 10 bases, leaving 12 bases between the germline ends. The CDR3 sequence is CASSLFDSAELFF. Written as DNA, the CDR3 is TGTGCCAGCAGCTTGTTTGACAGTGCGGAGCTGTTTTTT.

This chain uses TRBV20-1 with TRBJ1-3; 12 bases agree with TRBD1. This CDR3 has 16 residues. Losses at the gene ends were 6 bases for V and 3 bases for J; bases not matched to a gene: 9. Germline V CDR1 and CDR2: DFQATT, SNEGSKA (reference sequence). DNA for the CDR3: TGCAGTGCCGTGCCGGGACAGGGGGCTGGTGGAAACACCATATATTTT. Translating it yields CSAVPGQGAGGNTIYF.

The chain is built from TRBV7-2 and TRBJ2-7; 12 nucleotides align to TRBD2. Unmatched junction bases numbered 10, after V lost 3 bases and J lost 4 bases. The CDR3 is made up of 17 amino acids. From germline, CDR1 is SGHTA and CDR2 FQGNSA. The CDR3 is CASSFISAGTSGYEQYF. CDR3 DNA: TGTGCCAGCAGCTTTATAAGCGCCGGGACTAGCGGGTACGAGCAGTACTTC. Filled out from reference TRBV7-2 and TRBJ2-7, the complete variable domain reads GAGVSQSPSNKVTEKGKDVELRCDPISGHTALYWYRQSLGQGLEFLIYFQGNSAPDKSGLPSDRFSAERTGGSVSTLTIQRTQQEDSAVYLCASSFISAGTSGYEQYFGPGTRLTVT.

The V call is TRBV24-1, the J call TRBJ2-1, with TRBD2 identical over 7 bases. Germline CDR1 KGHDR, CDR2 SFDVKD. This CDR3 comprises 17 residues. Trimming cost V 1 base and J 3 bases; bases outside gene matches: 8. CDR3 coding DNA: TGTGCCACCAGTGATTTAGGACCTAGCGGCCTCTACAATGAGCAGTTCTTC. Amino acids: CATSDLGPSGLYNEQFF.

The chain uses TRBV2 and TRBJ2-7; a possible D gene is TRBD2 (5 bases). Germline-derived CDR1 and CDR2 are SNHLY and FYNNEI. CDR3 length equals 14 residues. Trimming pared 3 bases from V and 2 bases from J, leaving 11 bases between. The CDR3 protein is CASSDAGRAYEQYF. The DNA of the CDR3 is TGTGCCAGCAGTGATGCGGGCAGAGCCTACGAGCAGTACTTC.

This chain uses TRBV7-9 with TRBJ2-3, with 16 bases aligning to TRBD2. V trimming: 3 bases; J trimming: 1 base; junction bases outside the gene matches: 19. Germline lookup yields CDR1 SEHNR and CDR2 FQNEAQ (reference sequence). The CDR3 has 23 residues. In DNA, the CDR3 is TGTGCCAGCAGCTTTGTTTCTTTCGTCCCGGGACTAGCGGGAGGGAGGGGCACAGATACGCAGTATTTT. This codes for CASSFVSFVPGLAGGRGTDTQYF. Full variable domain (outside the CDR3, taken from reference TRBV7-9 and TRBJ2-3): DTGVSQNPRHKITKRGQNVTFRCDPISEHNRLYWYRQTLGQGPEFLTYFQNEAQLEKSRLLSDRFSAERPKGSFSTLEIQRTEQGDSAMYLCASSFVSFVPGLAGGRGTDTQYFGPGTRLTVL.

The chain has TRBV2 and TRBJ1-2; D is unresolved. Trimming removed 6 bases at V and 2 bases at J, with 7 bases between. CDR3 length equals 12 residues. The V gene's germline CDR1 is SNHLY and CDR2 FYNNEI. CDR3 bases: TGTGCCAGCAGAGTTCGGAACTATGGCTACACCTTC. This sequence encodes CASRVRNYGYTF.

The V and J genes are TRBV5-1 and TRBJ1-1, with 7 bases fitting TRBD1. The germline CDR1 and CDR2 sequences are SGHRS and YFSETQ. This CDR3 has 14 residues. V shed 0 bases, J shed 4 bases, and the junction held 3 bases outside the gene matches. CDR3 sequence reads: CASSLGPGGTEAFF. As DNA, the CDR3 is TGCGCCAGCAGCTTGGGTCCAGGGGGCACTGAAGCTTTCTTT. Variable domain in full (rest from reference TRBV5-1 and TRBJ1-1): KAGVTQTPRYLIKTRGQQVTLSCSPISGHRSVSWYQQTPGQGLQFLFEYFSETQRNKGNFPGRFSGRQFSNSRSEMNVSTLELGDSALYLCASSLGPGGTEAFFGQGTRLTVV.

This clonotype was counted between two and nine times. The V call is TRBV6-5, the J call TRBJ2-2; D may be TRBD2 (5 bases). Trimming shortened V by 0 bases and J by 4 bases, and 9 bases separated the two germline ends. The germline CDR1 and CDR2 sequences are MNHEY and SVGAGI. The CDR3 is made up of 15 amino acids. The DNA of the CDR3 is TGTGCCAGCAGTTACTCTGTTCGGGGCACCGGGGAGCTGTTTTTT. The encoded protein is CASSYSVRGTGELFF.

There are a few counts of this clonotype. V is TRBV20-1 and J is TRBJ1-2; 10 bases are a match to TRBD1. Germline loops: CDR1 DFQATT, CDR2 SNEGSKA (reference sequence). V shed 3 bases, J shed 8 bases, and the junction held 6 bases outside the gene matches. There are 13 residues in the CDR3. The CDR3: CSASDWGQGGYTF. CDR3 DNA: TGCAGTGCTAGTGACTGGGGACAGGGGGGCTACACCTTC.

Sample share makes this clonotype medium-sized. J is TRBJ1-2 and V is TRBV20-1, with unresolved D. The CDR3 length is 10 residues. In germline, CDR1 is DFQATT, CDR2 SNEGSKA (reference sequence). V was trimmed by 3 bases and J by 11 bases, leaving 10 bases between them. The CDR3 here is CSASSGRYTF. In nucleotides, the CDR3 is TGCAGTGCTAGCTCTGGGAGGTACACCTTC.

V is TRBV7-6 and J is TRBJ1-6; 8 nucleotides agree with TRBD1. J was trimmed by 9 bases and V by 5 bases; bases with no gene match: 6. In germline, CDR1 is SGHVS, CDR2 FNYEAQ. The CDR3 extends over 14 amino acids. CDR3: CASSLDRVSSPLHF. For the CDR3, the DNA is TGTGCCAGCAGCCTGGACAGGGTTAGTTCACCCCTCCACTTT. Filled out from reference TRBV7-6 and TRBJ1-6, the complete variable domain reads GAGVSQSPRYKVTKRGQDVALRCDPISGHVSLYWYRQALGQGPEFLTYFNYEAQQDKSGLPNDRFSAERPEGSISTLTIQRTEQRDSAMYRCASSLDRVSSPLHFGNGTRLTVT.

This clonotype was seen a single time. The genes are TRBV7-3 and TRBJ1-4; tentatively, D is TRBD1 (5 bases). Germline CDR1 is SGHTA and CDR2 is FQGTGA. V was pared by 5 bases and J by 0 bases, with 10 bases between. The CDR3 has 15 residues. The CDR3 nucleotides read TGTGCCAGCAGCCCTCAGGGTGCAACTAATGAAAAACTGTTTTTT. It specifies CASSPQGATNEKLFF.

The table lists this clonotype with a few counts. This chain uses TRBV20-1 with TRBJ1-1; tentative D call: TRBD1 (6 bases). The germline gives CDR1 DFQATT, CDR2 SNEGSKA (reference sequence). Trimming removed 6 bases from V and 3 bases from J, with 17 bases in between. The CDR3 length is 14 residues. The DNA of the CDR3 is TGCAGTGCCGCCTCGGGGGGCTGGGACACTGAAGCTTTCTTT. It encodes CSAASGGWDTEAFF.

The chain has TRBV7-6 and TRBJ1-5, with a weak D call TRBD1 (6 bases). The CDR3 is made up of 17 amino acids. Germline V lookup: CDR1 SGHVS, CDR2 FNYEAQ. The V and J ends lost 2 bases and 2 bases respectively, with 16 bases between them. CDR3 sequence reads: CASSLLGRGPRNQPQHF. The CDR3 region has the DNA TGTGCCAGCAGCTTATTAGGACGGGGGCCCCGCAATCAGCCCCAGCATTTT.

In its sample, this clonotype was seen a few times. The chain carries TRBV7-9 and TRBJ2-3; 9 bases agree with TRBD2. After removal of 2 bases from V and 5 bases from J, the junction contained 5 bases not matched to a gene. Looked up from germline, CDR1 is SEHNR and CDR2 is FQNEAQ (reference sequence). The CDR3 has 15 amino acids. The CDR3 nucleotides read TGTGCCAGCAGCTTAACTCTAGCGGGAAGAGATACGCAGTATTTT. It specifies CASSLTLAGRDTQYF.

This clonotype was counted between two and nine times. The chain combines TRBV7-6 with TRBJ2-3; D is ambiguous. This CDR3 comprises 13 residues. The V and J ends lost 5 bases and 3 bases respectively, with 9 bases between them. In germline, CDR1 is SGHVS, CDR2 FNYEAQ. The CDR3 DNA follows: TGTGCCAGCAGCCATGGACGAACAGATACGCAGTATTTT. Protein sequence: CASSHGRTDTQYF.

The gene calls are TRBV20-1 and TRBJ2-3; 7 positions match TRBD2. Germline V gene lookup returns CDR1 DFQATT and CDR2 SNEGSKA (reference sequence). This CDR3 is 13 amino acids long. The junction had 5 bases not matched to a gene; V was cut back by 4 bases and J by 4 bases. CDR3 DNA sequence: TGCAGTGCTATACGCCGGGGGGCAGATACGCAGTATTTT. It specifies CSAIRRGADTQYF.

This clonotype has only a few counts. The gene calls are TRBV2 and TRBJ1-5; D unresolved. Germline V lookup: CDR1 SNHLY, CDR2 FYNNEI. Deletions cut 4 bases from V and 0 bases from J, with 7 bases between. The CDR3 is made up of 14 amino acids. CDR3 region: CASSAGVSNQPQHF. CDR3 DNA sequence: TGTGCCAGCAGTGCCGGGGTTAGCAATCAGCCCCAGCATTTT.

The rearrangement joins TRBV24-1 to TRBJ2-2; 7 nucleotides match TRBD2. The J segment lost 4 bases and the V segment lost 5 bases, leaving 3 bases of the junction unmatched. CDR1 KGHDR and CDR2 SFDVKD come from the germline V gene. The CDR3 contains 14 residues. DNA for the CDR3: TGTGCCACCAGTGTTGTAGCGGGCACCGGGGAGCTGTTTTTT. It encodes CATSVVAGTGELFF.

The chain links TRBV7-6 to TRBJ2-1; perhaps TRBD1 as D (6 bases). V shed 6 bases and J shed 7 bases, with 34 bases lying between them. Germline V gene lookup returns CDR1 SGHVS and CDR2 FNYEAQ. The CDR3 has 20 amino acids. The CDR3 DNA follows: TGTGCCAGCAGTACTAATACTGGCTGGGGTCTAGGGGGTAGGGGTAATGAGCAGTTCTTC. It is translated as CASSTNTGWGLGGRGNEQFF.

J is TRBJ1-6 and V is TRBV20-1; no definite D call. This CDR3 region has 16 residues. Germline V CDR1 and CDR2: DFQATT, SNEGSKA (reference sequence). Trimming removed 1 base from V and 0 bases from J, with 10 bases in between. This CDR3 reads CSARAPGSSYNSPLHF. CDR3 coding DNA: TGCAGTGCTAGAGCTCCTGGGAGCTCCTATAATTCACCCCTCCACTTT.

This clonotype was detected only a few times. The rearrangement uses TRBV2 and TRBJ1-5, with D possibly matching TRBD1 (5 bases). CDR3 length equals 14 residues. The germline CDR1 and CDR2 sequences are SNHLY and FYNNEI. The germline V and J ends were trimmed by 4 bases and 6 bases, with 13 bases remaining between them. The CDR3 sequence: CASSGGVMAQPQHF. CDR3 coding DNA: TGTGCCAGCAGTGGAGGGGTTATGGCTCAGCCCCAGCATTTT.